The T cell receptor (beta chain) under discussion was sequenced for a study of T cells expressing NK-cell markers. Study background: Sorted CD3+CD56-NKG2C+, CD3+CD56+NKG2C- and CD3+CD56+NKG2C+ T cells were the source of the TCR beta repertoires.

TCRdb reanalyzed the 5' RACE reads, giving one entry per CDR3 protein sequence and no DNA. This repertoire comprises about 460,000 distinct CDR3 sequences; its ten largest clones make up approximately 1.4%. The source material was blood T cells: a sorted CD56 or NKG2C T cell subset, CD4+ or CD8+ T cells, or bulk PBMC T cells (not recorded which). This receptor was obtained from a woman aged 50 to 60 in good health.

CDR3: CASSLALAGYNEQFF. The chain links TRBV7-2 to TRBJ2-1; there is no DNA to check the TCRdb D call of TRBD2. The germline V gene encodes CDR1 SGHTA and CDR2 FQGNSA. The CDR3 covers 15 residues.